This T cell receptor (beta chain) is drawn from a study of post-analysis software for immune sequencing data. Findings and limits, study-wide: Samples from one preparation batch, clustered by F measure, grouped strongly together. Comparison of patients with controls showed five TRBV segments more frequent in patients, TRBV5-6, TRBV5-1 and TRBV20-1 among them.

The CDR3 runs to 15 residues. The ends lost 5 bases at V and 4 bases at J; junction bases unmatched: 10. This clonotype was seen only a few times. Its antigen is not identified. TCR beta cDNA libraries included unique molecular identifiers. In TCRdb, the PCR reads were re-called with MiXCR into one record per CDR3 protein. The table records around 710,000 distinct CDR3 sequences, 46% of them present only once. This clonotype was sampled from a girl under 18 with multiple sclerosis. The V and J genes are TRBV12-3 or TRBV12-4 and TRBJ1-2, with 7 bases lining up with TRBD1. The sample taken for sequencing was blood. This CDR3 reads CASSPPPGQSYGYTF. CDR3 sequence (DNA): TGTGCCAGCAGTCCCCCTCCGGGACAGAGCTATGGCTACACCTTC.